Given below is one TCR beta chain in context. Its antigen is unidentified. The data stem from a study of cytomegalovirus exposure and HLA in healthy donors. The CDR3 has 18 residues. Trimming at V came to 5 bases and at J to 2 bases, leaving 18 bases not matched to a gene. Looked up from germline, CDR1 is SGHRS and CDR2 is YFSETQ. Broader study findings: Most subjects had HLA-A and HLA-B alleles reportedly predicted accurately by TCR beta sequences. Reportedly, cytomegalovirus status was diagnosed with high sensitivity and specificity. Altogether, some 160 TCR beta chains were recorded as cytomegalovirus-associated.

Primers: 60 Vbeta forward and 13 Jbeta reverse. Clones were read by immunoSEQ multiplex PCR, and TCRdb kept only the in-frame ones, dropping some. The repertoire holds some 200,000 clones, with around 86% as singletons. The chain employs TRBV5-1 and TRBJ2-5, with TRBD1 matching over 7 bases. Sequenced: PBMCs. The receptor was derived from a woman between 18 and 29 years old in good health and CMV-seronegative. Here the CDR3 reads CASRSGTAAWGLQETQYF. The CDR3 DNA follows: TGCGCCAGCAGATCTGGGACAGCCGCCTGGGGGTTACAAGAGACCCAGTACTTC.